This T cell receptor beta chain was sequenced during a study of a mutant IDH1 vaccine in newly diagnosed glioma. Study-wide background: The therapy given earlier, which was standard therapy, consisted of radiotherapy, temozolomide, or both, and most of the patients received both. Regarding the study as a whole: Top peripheral T cell clonotype shifts appeared unrelated to pseudoprogression.

In regard to this clone: As yet, its antigen is unknown.

The assay was immunoSEQ multiplex PCR, and TCRdb's table has in-frame clones only and misses some. The sample consists of about 64,000 clones, roughly 84% of them appearing once. The time point is: week 11, during vaccination. Doses of 300 ug of mutant IDH1 20-mer peptide were given with topical imiquimod. New IDH1-mutant, ATRX-lost WHO grade 3 or 4 astrocytomas occurred in donors. V was trimmed by 7 bases and J by 0 bases, leaving 19 bases between them. From germline, CDR1 is SQVTM and CDR2 ANQGSEA. The CDR3 loop spans 16 amino acids. This sequence originates from a woman aged 45-59 years with glioma. The chain couples TRBV29-1 to TRBJ1-3; D is unresolved. Here the sequenced sample was PBMCs, taken from a glioma patient whose treatment included an IDH1 peptide vaccine. CDR3: CSGRYWELGSGNTIYF. CDR3 sequence (DNA): TGCAGCGGGAGGTATTGGGAGTTAGGCTCTGGAAACACCATATATTTT.